Presented here are 27 T cell receptor beta chains from one specimen sequenced in a study of blood T cell repertoires in COVID-19. The repertoire was sequenced with immunoSEQ multiplex PCR; TCRdb's copy has only in-frame clones and lacks some. The repertoire holds 60,000 to 75,000 clones, approximately 79% seen once, with approximately 9.3% in the top ten. Sequences were obtained from peripheral blood. Receptor source: a woman between 45 and 65 years old with acute or convalescent COVID-19.

The rearrangement joins TRBV2 to TRBJ2-1; perhaps TRBD1 as D (5 bases). This CDR3 has 18 residues. The V gene lost 4 bases and the J gene lost 9 bases, with 28 bases spanning the gap. The germline CDR1 and CDR2 sequences are SNHLY and FYNNEI. The CDR3 nucleotides read TGTGCCAGCAGTGTGCAGCGCCGCTCGACAATTGGGGCTGGTGAGCAGTTCTTC. Amino acids: CASSVQRRSTIGAGEQFF.

J is TRBJ2-7 and V is TRBV5-3; TRBD2 might be the D (5 bases). TRBV5-3 is assigned to the ORF class and has an uncertain function. Trimming cost V 2 bases and J 0 bases, with 15 bases left between them. The CDR3 spans 16 residues. For the CDR3, the DNA is TGTGCCAGAAGCTTCTTCGGGATCGGCTCCTCCTACGAGCAGTACTTC. Translated: CARSFFGIGSSYEQYF.

The chain combines TRBV24-1 with TRBJ2-3; D is unresolved. Germline CDR1 is KGHDR and CDR2 is SFDVKD. V lost 0 bases and J lost 0, with 3 bases in between. This CDR3 contains 14 residues. The CDR3 region has the DNA TGTGCCACCAGTGATTTGCAGAGCACAGATACGCAGTATTTT. Protein sequence: CATSDLQSTDTQYF.

The rearrangement uses TRBV19 and TRBJ2-1; 11 positions agree with TRBD2. The CDR3 extends over 14 amino acids. Germline CDR1 LNHDA, CDR2 SQIVND (reference sequence). The V segment lost 4 bases and the J segment 6 bases; nucleotides outside the gene matches: 2. CDR3 in DNA: TGTGCCAGTAGTAAACTAGCGGGAGCCAATGAGCAGTTCTTC. Translated: CASSKLAGANEQFF.

The V call is TRBV28, the J call TRBJ1-2; unclear D gene. Germline V gives CDR1 MDHEN, CDR2 SYDVKM. CDR3 length equals 14 residues. V dropped 3 bases and J dropped 2 bases, with 10 bases sitting between them. The CDR3 reads CASSLGKSNYGYTF. The DNA for the CDR3 is TGTGCCAGCAGTTTGGGCAAGTCAAACTATGGCTACACCTTC.

The chain joins TRBV28 to TRBJ1-5; TRBD1 agrees at 7 bases. The CDR3 contains 12 residues. Germline V gives CDR1 MDHEN, CDR2 SYDVKM. Trimming cost V 8 bases and J 6 bases; bases outside gene matches: 4. CDR3 DNA sequence: TGTGCCAGCGAGGCAGGGGGTCAGCCCCAGCATTTT. It translates to CASEAGGQPQHF.

This clone was observed once. The chain recombines TRBV25-1 with TRBJ2-3, with a weak D call TRBD1 (6 bases). This CDR3 spans 17 amino acids. Germline CDR1 and CDR2: MGHDK and SYGVNS. V was shortened by 5 bases and J by 6 bases, with 24 bases between the two germline ends. The CDR3 nucleotides are TGTGCCAGCAGTCAGAATCCGGGACATCGGGGCGAGGATACGCAGTATTTT. It translates to CASSQNPGHRGEDTQYF. The whole variable domain, filled in from reference TRBV25-1 and TRBJ2-3, reads EADIYQTPRYLVIGTGKKITLECSQTMGHDKMYWYQQDPGMELHLIHYSYGVNSTEKGDLSSESTVSRIRTEHFPLTLESARPSHTSQYLCASSQNPGHRGEDTQYFGPGTRLTVL.

This chain joins TRBV5-1 and TRBJ1-2; 9 bases map to TRBD1. The junction had 11 bases not matched to a gene; V was cut back by 0 bases and J by 8 bases. CDR1 is SGHRS, CDR2 YFSETQ, per germline. CDR3 length: 16 residues. The CDR3 loop reads CASSLDPMGQGGGYTF. The CDR3 DNA follows: TGCGCCAGCAGCTTGGACCCAATGGGACAGGGTGGCGGCTACACCTTC.

This chain links TRBV4-3 with TRBJ2-7, with 7 nucleotides matching TRBD2. The CDR3 length is 15 residues. Germline CDR1 and CDR2: LGHNA and YSLEER. V gave up 1 base and J gave up 7 bases; unmatched junction bases: 10. CDR3 sequence: CASSQGPGLPKEQYF. For the CDR3, the DNA is TGCGCCAGCAGCCAAGGACCGGGACTACCGAAGGAGCAGTACTTC.

The chain combines TRBV12-3 or TRBV12-4 with TRBJ2-5, with D possibly matching TRBD2 (7 bases). V was pared by 4 bases and J by 5 bases, with 11 bases between. This CDR3 comprises 13 residues. CDR3 loop: CASSWGGRETQYF. In nucleotides, the CDR3 is TGTGCCAGCAGTTGGGGGGGCCGGGAGACCCAGTACTTC.

The rearrangement joins TRBV28 to TRBJ1-2; D is uncertain. CDR3 length: 12 amino acids. V was trimmed by 7 bases and J by 7 bases, leaving 13 bases between them. CDR1 is MDHEN and CDR2 is SYDVKM in the germline V gene. The CDR3 DNA reads TGTGCCAGCACAAGGGCAGCGGCTGGCTACACCTTC. Translated: CASTRAAAGYTF.

A few counts support this clone. J is TRBJ2-7 and V is TRBV5-6; 8 bases map to TRBD1. V was pared by 3 bases and J by 6 bases, with 14 bases of the junction left unmatched. Germline V gene sequence: CDR1 SGHDT, CDR2 YYEEEE. The CDR3 covers 16 residues. The CDR3 DNA reads as TGTGCCAGCAGCTCCAAAGGACAGGGCTTCTCTTCCGAGCAGTACTTC. Protein sequence: CASSSKGQGFSSEQYF.

The chain couples TRBV27 to TRBJ2-3; a weak D match, TRBD1 (5 bases). The CDR3 spans 17 residues. The ends were cut back, 0 bases at V and 4 bases at J, with 17 bases in the middle. Germline V gene lookup returns CDR1 MNHEY and CDR2 SMNVEV (reference sequence). DNA for the CDR3: TGTGCCAGCAGTTTATCATCAGGGTTGCTTGGCGCAGATACGCAGTATTTT. Translation: CASSLSSGLLGADTQYF.

The chain joins TRBV28 to TRBJ2-5; D may be TRBD2 (6 bases). V was trimmed by 3 bases and J by 3 bases, leaving 11 bases between them. CDR3 length: 14 residues. Germline CDR1 MDHEN, CDR2 SYDVKM. In nucleotides, the CDR3 is TGTGCCAGCAGTTTGGAGGGAGGCAAAGAGACCCAGTACTTC. Translation gives CASSLEGGKETQYF. Together with reference TRBV28 and TRBJ2-5, the CDR3 gives the full variable domain: DVKVTQSSRYLVKRTGEKVFLECVQDMDHENMFWYRQDPGLGLRLIYFSYDVKMKEKGDIPEGYSVSREKKERFSLILESASTNQTSMYLCASSLEGGKETQYFGPGTRLLVL.

The genes are TRBV2 and TRBJ2-7; 7 bases match TRBD2. V gave up 6 bases and J gave up 3 bases; unmatched junction bases: 11. The length of the CDR3 is 15 residues. The V gene's germline CDR1 is SNHLY and CDR2 FYNNEI. CDR3 nucleotide sequence: TGTGCCAGCAGGGAGGAGAGCGGGACGGGCTACGAGCAGTACTTC. Translated: CASREESGTGYEQYF. The entire variable domain, with the rest obtained from reference TRBV2 and TRBJ2-7, is as follows: EPEVTQTPSHQVTQMGQEVILRCVPISNHLYFYWYRQILGQKVEFLVSFYNNEISEKSEIFDDQFSVERPDGSNFTLKIRSTKLEDSAMYFCASREESGTGYEQYFGPGTRLTVT.

The chain joins TRBV18 to TRBJ1-2, with D perhaps TRBD1 (5 bases). CDR1 and CDR2 (germline): KGHSH, LQKENI. The CDR3 has 15 amino acids. The germline V and J ends were trimmed by 2 bases and 4 bases, with 14 bases remaining between them. The CDR3 spells CASSPIARESYGYTF. CDR3 DNA: TGTGCCAGCTCACCAATCGCCAGGGAATCCTATGGCTACACCTTC.

The V call is TRBV3-1 (or the pseudogene TRBV3-2), the J call TRBJ2-1, with 10 bases that match TRBD1. J lost 6 bases, V lost 0 bases, and 17 bases had no gene match. Germline values: CDR1 LGHDT, CDR2 YNNKEL (reference sequence). The CDR3 has 20 amino acids. The CDR3 bases are TGTGCCAGCAGCCAAGATCTGGAAGTAGTCGGGACAGGGGTGGTCAATGAGCAGTTCTTC. This translates into CASSQDLEVVGTGVVNEQFF.

CDR3 region: CASSPNPGQDLYGYTF. In DNA, the CDR3 is TGTGCCAGCTCACCGAACCCGGGACAGGACCTATATGGCTACACCTTC. The chain joins TRBV18 to TRBJ1-2; 8 nucleotides agree with TRBD1. Losses at the gene ends were 3 bases for V and 5 bases for J; bases not matched to a gene: 11. From germline, CDR1 is KGHSH and CDR2 LQKENI. The CDR3 is 16 amino acids.

V usage is TRBV9 and J usage is TRBJ2-3; 7 bases map to TRBD2. Germline assignment: CDR1 SGDLS and CDR2 YYNGEE. CDR3 length: 14 amino acids. The V and J ends lost 4 bases and 0 bases, in that order; junction bases with no gene match: 2. CDR3 in DNA: TGTGCCAGCAGCAATAGCGGGAGCACAGATACGCAGTATTTT. Its translation is CASSNSGSTDTQYF.

The genes are TRBV5-5 and TRBJ2-7, with D perhaps matching TRBD1 (6 bases). CDR3 length: 14 residues. Germline V gives CDR1 SGHKS, CDR2 YYEKEE (reference sequence). V was shortened by 4 bases and J by 3 bases, with 14 bases between the two germline ends. The DNA for the CDR3 is TGTGCCAGCAGCCCCGGGACAAACCGCTACGAGCAGTACTTC. It encodes CASSPGTNRYEQYF.

The chain carries TRBV25-1 and TRBJ2-3; the match to TRBD2 covers 10 bases. The CDR3 covers 16 residues. J gave up 4 bases and V 8 bases, and 12 bases lay outside the gene matches. Germline V lookup: CDR1 MGHDK, CDR2 SYGVNS. The CDR3 DNA sequence: TGTGCCAGCTCCCAATCTGAGCGGGGGGGCTCAGATACGCAGTATTTT. This codes for CASSQSERGGSDTQYF.

The chain links TRBV7-3 to TRBJ2-1, with 9 nucleotides matching TRBD2. Per germline, CDR1 SGHTA and CDR2 FQGTGA. This CDR3 has 15 amino acids. V was clipped by 2 bases and J by 7 bases; unmatched bases: 6. The CDR3 is CASSLSAGGWNEQFF. CDR3 nucleotide sequence: TGTGCCAGCAGCTTATCCGCGGGGGGGTGGAATGAGCAGTTCTTC.

The CDR3 loop is CASSPTGVNQPQHF. The DNA for the CDR3 is TGTGCCAGCTCACCCACAGGGGTTAATCAGCCCCAGCATTTT. The gene calls are TRBV18 and TRBJ1-5, with 7 bases aligning to TRBD1. CDR1 is KGHSH and CDR2 is LQKENI in the germline V gene. The CDR3 contains 14 residues. The V and J ends lost 3 bases and 4 bases, in that order; junction bases with no gene match: 3.

The count of this clone is one. This chain uses TRBV7-6 with TRBJ2-3; TRBD2 matches 12 bases. CDR3 length: 17 residues. V trimming: 5 bases; J trimming: 1 base; junction bases outside the gene matches: 7. Germline CDR1 reads SGHVS; CDR2 reads FNYEAQ. CDR3: CASSTRLAGDGTDTQYF. The DNA of the CDR3 is TGTGCCAGCAGCACCAGACTAGCGGGAGATGGCACAGATACGCAGTATTTT.

V gene TRBV5-4 combines with J gene TRBJ2-3; D is unresolved. The germline gives CDR1 SGHNT, CDR2 YYREEE (reference sequence). The CDR3 totals 14 residues. V shed 4 bases and J shed 2 bases, with 11 bases lying between them. The CDR3: CASSINYLTDTQYF. The CDR3 coding sequence is TGTGCCAGCAGCATAAACTACCTCACAGATACGCAGTATTTT.

This chain connects TRBV10-3 to TRBJ2-1; TRBD2 is a possible D gene (5 bases). V dropped 8 bases and J dropped 2 bases, with 10 bases sitting between them. The CDR3 has 13 residues. Germline V gene data show CDR1 as ENHRY and CDR2 as SYGVKD. CDR3 DNA sequence: TGTGCCATCGGGAGTGTGGCCTACAATGAGCAGTTCTTC. Amino acid sequence: CAIGSVAYNEQFF.

This clone was seen a few times. V gene TRBV28 combines with J gene TRBJ2-1; no reliable D call. Germline-derived CDR1 and CDR2 are MDHEN and SYDVKM. The CDR3 is 14 residues long. The V gene lost 3 bases and the J gene lost 3 bases, with 9 bases spanning the gap. The CDR3 DNA reads as TGTGCCAGCAGTTTGAGTTCCCTCTACAATGAGCAGTTCTTC. Residues: CASSLSSLYNEQFF.